This T cell receptor beta chain was sequenced in a study of T-cell reconstitution after alpha-beta-depleted transplantation in children. TCRbeta library preparation incorporated unique molecular identifiers. In TCRdb, the PCR reads were re-called with MiXCR into one record per CDR3 protein. The top ten clones hold 2% to 2.5% of a sample with fewer than 700,000 distinct CDR3 sequences, 13% of them seen once. Notes on the study in general: Reportedly, roughly two months post-transplant, alpha-beta T cells arose from several hundred expanded graft clones.

About this clonotype itself: The antigen remains unidentified.

The V end lost 6 bases, the J end lost 1 base, and 19 bases lay between the germline ends. Germline V CDR1 and CDR2: SGHRS, YFSETQ. The CDR3 sequence is 16 residues long. This sequence originates from a male patient aged 5 to 17 who had a stem cell transplant for acute myeloid leukemia, so the T cells may come from the graft donor. V usage is TRBV5-1 and J usage is TRBJ1-1, with a weak D call TRBD1 (5 bases). This specimen consisted of PBMCs, mostly from graft donor cells, obtained 360 days after TCRalphabeta/CD19-depleted stem cell transplant. The CDR3 bases are TGCGCCAGCATGCTGGGAAGGGGCAACCCGAACACTGAAGCTTTCTTT. Its translation: CASMLGRGNPNTEAFF. Full variable domain (missing parts from reference TRBV5-1 and TRBJ1-1): KAGVTQTPRYLIKTRGQQVTLSCSPISGHRSVSWYQQTPGQGLQFLFEYFSETQRNKGNFPGRFSGRQFSNSRSEMNVSTLELGDSALYLCASMLGRGNPNTEAFFGQGTRLTVV.